Listed below are T cell receptor beta chains from one sample, sequenced in a study of T cells in Graves' hyperthyroidism and ophthalmopathy. MiXCR was run by TCRdb on the multiplex PCR reads, yielding one entry per CDR3 protein. The sample has about 840,000 distinct CDR3 sequences, roughly 40% seen once; the top ten hold around 9.3%. The sequenced sample consisted of blood. These TCRs come from a man younger than 35 with Graves' hyperthyroidism. Each CDR3 is given with its conserved first and last residue. Size tells how often a clone was seen (once, few, many) or the class of an expanded clone, and some rows leave it out.

>TRBJ1-6|-|TRBV7-9
CASSLGQGDSSPLHF
>TRBJ2-5|many|TRBV20-1
CSPRRQETQYF
>TRBJ1-6|-|TRBV5-1
CASSSESANSPLHF
>TRBJ2-7|-|TRBV7-2
CASSRTGTGGWEQYF
>TRBJ1-2|-|TRBV12-3/TRBV12-4
CASSLTREYGYTF
>TRBJ2-5|-|TRBV6-6
CASSGQGARETQYF
>TRBJ2-7|few|TRBV29-1
CSLDSYEQYF
>TRBJ1-6|few|TRBV10-3
CASSNTDRANNSPLHF
>TRBJ1-5|-|TRBV19
CASSGTGTGPQHF
>TRBJ1-2|few|TRBV5-1
CASSTSTGGDGYTF
>TRBJ2-5|few|TRBV4-2
CASSHEGGWVETQYF
>TRBJ1-2|few|TRBV5-4
CASSTPGVSKIYGYTF
>TRBJ1-1|few|TRBV6-6
CASSYSRRVMAFF
>TRBJ1-3|-|TRBV10-3
CAISPDSLISGNTIYF
>TRBJ2-7|-|TRBV7-2
CASSAGPDEQYF
>TRBJ2-2|-|TRBV20-1
CSANGPLGGGELFF
>TRBJ1-5|many|TRBV9
CASSVGPRNNQPQHF
>TRBJ2-2|few|TRBV9
CASSSSDTGELFF
>TRBJ1-6|many|TRBV9
CASSDGGGNSPLHF
>TRBJ2-7|-|TRBV7-2
CASSSRGLAGPSYEQYF
>TRBJ1-2|few|TRBV2
CASSLSRDHGYTF
>TRBJ2-7|-|TRBV5-1
CASSSAGQAYEQYF
>TRBJ1-1|-|TRBV20-1
CSAREEHTEAFF
>TRBJ2-7|-|TRBV25-1
CASRKDAVSSYEQYF
>TRBJ1-2|many|TRBV20-1
CSARGTGGSYGYTF
>TRBJ2-2|-|TRBV12-3/TRBV12-4
CASTTGGSNTGELFF
>TRBJ1-5|once|TRBV27
CASSLFSGVQPQHF
>TRBJ2-7|many|TRBV20-1
CSANLGYEQYF
>TRBJ2-7|-|TRBV7-9
CASSFSGTATYEQYF